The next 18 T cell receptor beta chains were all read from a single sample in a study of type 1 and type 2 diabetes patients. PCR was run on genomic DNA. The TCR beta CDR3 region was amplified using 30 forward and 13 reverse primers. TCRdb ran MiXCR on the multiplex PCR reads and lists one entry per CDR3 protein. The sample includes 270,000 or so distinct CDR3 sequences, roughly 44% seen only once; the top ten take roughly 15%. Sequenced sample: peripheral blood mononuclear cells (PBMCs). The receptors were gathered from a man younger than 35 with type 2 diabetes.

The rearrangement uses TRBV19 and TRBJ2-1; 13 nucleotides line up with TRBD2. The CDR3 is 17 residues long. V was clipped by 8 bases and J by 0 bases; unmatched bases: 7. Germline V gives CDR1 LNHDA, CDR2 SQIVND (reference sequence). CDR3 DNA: TGTGCCAGTCGTGGACTAGCGGGAGTTAGCTCCTACAATGAGCAGTTCTTC. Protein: CASRGLAGVSSYNEQFF.

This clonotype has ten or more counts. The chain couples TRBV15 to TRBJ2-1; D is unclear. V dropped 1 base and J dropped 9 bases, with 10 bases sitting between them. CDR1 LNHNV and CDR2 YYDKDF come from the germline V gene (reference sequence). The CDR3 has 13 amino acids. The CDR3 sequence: CATSRVPSGEQFF. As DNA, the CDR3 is TGTGCCACCAGCAGAGTACCCTCGGGTGAGCAGTTCTTC.

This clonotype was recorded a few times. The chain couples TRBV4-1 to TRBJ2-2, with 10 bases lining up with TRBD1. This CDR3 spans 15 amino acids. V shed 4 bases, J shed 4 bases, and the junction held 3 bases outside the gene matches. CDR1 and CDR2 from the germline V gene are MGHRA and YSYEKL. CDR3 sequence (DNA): TGCGCCAGCAGCCTCCGGGACAGGGGCACCGGGGAGCTGTTTTTT. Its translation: CASSLRDRGTGELFF.

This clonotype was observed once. The CDR3, as DNA: TGTGCCAGCAGTATACATTCAGACTATGGCTACACCTTC. Protein: CASSIHSDYGYTF. The chain has TRBV12-3 or TRBV12-4 and TRBJ1-2; no firm D call. V lost 5 bases to trimming and J lost 3 bases, with 10 bases between them. The CDR3 has 13 amino acids.

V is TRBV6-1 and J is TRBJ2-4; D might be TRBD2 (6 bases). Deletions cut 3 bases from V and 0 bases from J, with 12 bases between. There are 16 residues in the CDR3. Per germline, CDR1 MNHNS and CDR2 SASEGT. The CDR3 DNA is TGTGCCAGCAGTGACCATGGGGAGGAAGCCAAAAACATTCAGTACTTC. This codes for CASSDHGEEAKNIQYF.

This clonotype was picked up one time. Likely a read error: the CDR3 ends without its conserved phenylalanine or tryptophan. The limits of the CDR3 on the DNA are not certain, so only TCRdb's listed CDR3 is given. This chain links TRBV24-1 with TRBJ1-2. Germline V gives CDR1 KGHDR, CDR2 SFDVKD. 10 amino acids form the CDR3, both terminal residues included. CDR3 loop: CATSDLLLPL.

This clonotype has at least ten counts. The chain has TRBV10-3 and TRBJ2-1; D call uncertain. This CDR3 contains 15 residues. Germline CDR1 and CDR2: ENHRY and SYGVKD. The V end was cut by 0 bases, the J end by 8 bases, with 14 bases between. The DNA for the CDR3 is TGTGCCATCAGTGAGTCAGGACCCACCATGCATGAGCAGTTCTTC. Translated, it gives CAISESGPTMHEQFF.

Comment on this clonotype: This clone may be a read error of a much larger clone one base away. The CDR3 DNA is TGTGCCATCAGTGCAACAGGGAACCACGAGCAGTACTTC. As protein: CAISATGNHEQYF. The genes are TRBV10-3 and TRBJ2-7, with D perhaps matching TRBD1 (6 bases). Trimming shortened V by 4 bases and J by 5 bases, and 12 bases separated the two germline ends. CDR1 and CDR2 (germline): ENHRY, SYGVKD. CDR3 length equals 13 residues.

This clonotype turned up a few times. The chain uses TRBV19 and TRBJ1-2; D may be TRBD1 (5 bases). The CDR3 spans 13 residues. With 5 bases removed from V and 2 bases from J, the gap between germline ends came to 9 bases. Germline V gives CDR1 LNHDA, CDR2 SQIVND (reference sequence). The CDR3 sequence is CASSAGLNYGYTF. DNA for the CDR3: TGTGCCAGTAGTGCAGGGCTGAACTATGGCTACACCTTC.

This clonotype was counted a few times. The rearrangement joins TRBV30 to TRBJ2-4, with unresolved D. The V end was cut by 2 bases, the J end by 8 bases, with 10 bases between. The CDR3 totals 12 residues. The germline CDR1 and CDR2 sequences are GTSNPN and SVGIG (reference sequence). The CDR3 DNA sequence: TGTGCCTGGAGTTCCGAAAGGGACATTCAGTACTTC. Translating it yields CAWSSERDIQYF.

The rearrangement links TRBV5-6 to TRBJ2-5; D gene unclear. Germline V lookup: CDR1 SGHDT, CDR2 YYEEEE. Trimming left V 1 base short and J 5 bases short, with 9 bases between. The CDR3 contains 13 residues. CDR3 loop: CASSLNPRETQYF. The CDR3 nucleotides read TGTGCCAGCAGCTTGAATCCACGGGAGACCCAGTACTTC.

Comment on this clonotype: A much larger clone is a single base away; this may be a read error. This CDR3 is CAWSGGGQTYEQYF. The DNA of the CDR3 is TGTGCCTGGAGTGGTGGGGGACAGACCTACGAGCAGTACTTC. V and J are TRBV30 and TRBJ2-7, with TRBD1 matching over 7 bases. CDR3 size: 14 residues. The germline V gene encodes CDR1 GTSNPN and CDR2 SVGIG (reference sequence). Trimming cost V 1 base and J 2 bases; bases outside gene matches: 5. Full variable domain (missing parts from reference TRBV30 and TRBJ2-7): SQTIHQWPATLVQPVGSPLSLECTVEGTSNPNLYWYRQAAGRGLQLLFYSVGIGQISSEVPQNLSASRPQDRQFILSSKKLLLSDSGFYLCAWSGGGQTYEQYFGPGTRLTVT.

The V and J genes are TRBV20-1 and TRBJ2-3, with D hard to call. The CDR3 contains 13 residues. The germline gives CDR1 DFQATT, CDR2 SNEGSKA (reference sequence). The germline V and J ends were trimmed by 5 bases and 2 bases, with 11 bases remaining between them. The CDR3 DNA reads TGCAGTGCTTCACAGCAACCCACAGATACGCAGTATTTT. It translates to CSASQQPTDTQYF.

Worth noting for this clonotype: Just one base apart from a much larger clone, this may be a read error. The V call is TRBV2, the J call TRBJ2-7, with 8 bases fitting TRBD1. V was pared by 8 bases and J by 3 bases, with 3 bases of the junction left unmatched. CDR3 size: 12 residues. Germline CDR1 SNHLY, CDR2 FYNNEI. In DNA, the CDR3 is TGTGCCAGCGGACAGGGAGGCTACGAGCAGTACTTC. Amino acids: CASGQGGYEQYF.

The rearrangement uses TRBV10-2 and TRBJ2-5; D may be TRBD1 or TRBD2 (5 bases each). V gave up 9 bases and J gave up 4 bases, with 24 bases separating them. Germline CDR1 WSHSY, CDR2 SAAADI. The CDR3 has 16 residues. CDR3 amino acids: CARSFPPAGSLETQYF. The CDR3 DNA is TGCGCCAGAAGCTTTCCGCCTGCAGGGAGCCTAGAGACCCAGTACTTC.

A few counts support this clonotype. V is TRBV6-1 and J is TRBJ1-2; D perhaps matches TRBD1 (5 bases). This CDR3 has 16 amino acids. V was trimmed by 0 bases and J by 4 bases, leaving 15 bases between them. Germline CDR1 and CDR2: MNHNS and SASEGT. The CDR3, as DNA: TGTGCCAGCAGTGAAGCGCTTTCAGGGATAACCTATGGCTACACCTTC. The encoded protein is CASSEALSGITYGYTF.

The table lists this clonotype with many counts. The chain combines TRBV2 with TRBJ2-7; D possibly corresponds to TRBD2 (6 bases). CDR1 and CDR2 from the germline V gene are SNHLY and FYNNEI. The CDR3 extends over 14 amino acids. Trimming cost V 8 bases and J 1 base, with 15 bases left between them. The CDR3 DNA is TGTGCCAGCGGTCGAGACGGGAGTTCCTACGAGCAGTACTTC. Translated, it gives CASGRDGSSYEQYF. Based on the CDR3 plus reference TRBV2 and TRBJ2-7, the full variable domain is EPEVTQTPSHQVTQMGQEVILRCVPISNHLYFYWYRQILGQKVEFLVSFYNNEISEKSEIFDDQFSVERPDGSNFTLKIRSTKLEDSAMYFCASGRDGSSYEQYFGPGTRLTVT.

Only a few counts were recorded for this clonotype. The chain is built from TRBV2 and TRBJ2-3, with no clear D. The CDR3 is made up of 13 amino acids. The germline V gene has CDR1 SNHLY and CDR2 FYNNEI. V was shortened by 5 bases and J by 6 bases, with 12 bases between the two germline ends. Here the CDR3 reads CASSPNSRDTQYF. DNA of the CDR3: TGTGCCAGCAGTCCCAACTCCAGGGATACGCAGTATTTT.